This T cell receptor beta chain comes out of a study of blood T cell repertoires in COVID-19. For the study at large: Acute-phase and convalescent COVID-19 samples originated in the United States, Italy and Spain. The cDNA or gDNA used as material had been derived from T cells, B-cell-depleted T cells, or PBMCs.

As processed by the authors: Researchers report that nucleated cell counts were estimated from reference gene primer amplification. Only in-frame clones appear in the TCRdb table, and some are missing; sequencing was by immunoSEQ multiplex PCR. That table supplies the V and J calls and clone size; D and trimming were determined from the DNA. This table holds 200,000 to 250,000 clones, approximately 83% found once. CDR1 is PRHDT, CDR2 FYEKMQ, per germline (reference sequence). The CDR3 is made up of 14 amino acids. Trimming took 1 base from V and 8 from J; bases not matched to a gene: 4. This clonotype originated in a man younger than 40 who had recovered from COVID-19. Sequences were obtained from peripheral blood. The chain carries TRBV13 and TRBJ2-3, with 9 nucleotides matching TRBD1. In DNA, the CDR3 is TGTGCCAGCAGCTTAGACAGGGGGCGCGGTACGCAGTATTTT. It encodes CASSLDRGRGTQYF. Supplemented by reference TRBV13 and TRBJ2-3, the full variable domain reads AAGVIQSPRHLIKEKRETATLKCYPIPRHDTVYWYQQGPGQDPQFLISFYEKMQSDKGSIPDRFSAQQFSDYHSELNMSSLELGDSALYFCASSLDRGRGTQYFGPGTRLTVL.